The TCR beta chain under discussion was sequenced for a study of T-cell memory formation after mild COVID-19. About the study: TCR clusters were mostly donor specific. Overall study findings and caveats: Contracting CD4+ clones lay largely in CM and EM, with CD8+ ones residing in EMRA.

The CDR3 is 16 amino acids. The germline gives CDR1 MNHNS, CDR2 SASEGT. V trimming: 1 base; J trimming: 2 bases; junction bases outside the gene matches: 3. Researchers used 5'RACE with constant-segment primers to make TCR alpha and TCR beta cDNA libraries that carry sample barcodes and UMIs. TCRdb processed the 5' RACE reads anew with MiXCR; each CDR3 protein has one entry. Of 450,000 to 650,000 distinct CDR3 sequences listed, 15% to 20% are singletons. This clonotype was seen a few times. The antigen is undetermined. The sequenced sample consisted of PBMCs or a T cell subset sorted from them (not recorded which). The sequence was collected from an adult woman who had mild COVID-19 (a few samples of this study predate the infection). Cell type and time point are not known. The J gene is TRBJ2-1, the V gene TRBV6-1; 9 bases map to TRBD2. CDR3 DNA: TGTGCCAGCAGTGAAGAAGCGGGGGGACCCTACAATGAGCAGTTCTTC. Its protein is CASSEEAGGPYNEQFF.